The 10 T cell receptor beta chains below were found in one sample sequenced in a study of synovial regulatory T cells in juvenile arthritis. Each patient with active arthritis gave synovial fluid along with matched peripheral blood. The table came from immunoSEQ multiplex PCR; TCRdb's copy has only in-frame clones and leaves some out. The sample has about 2,400 clones. Sequencing used Treg cells from the synovium. The receptors derive from a donor younger than 30 with juvenile idiopathic arthritis.

This clone is called medium-sized based on its frequency. The chain recombines TRBV6-1 with TRBJ2-5; TCRdb proposes TRBD1, but this gene call is untestable without DNA. The CDR3 has 13 amino acids. This entry has no DNA. Germline loops: CDR1 MNHNS, CDR2 SASEGT. CDR3 amino acids: CASSLDPGETQYF.

This clone shows up as medium-sized by frequency. The chain links TRBV7-9 to TRBJ2-2; checking the TCRdb D call of TRBD2 is not possible without DNA. The CDR3 spans 18 residues. No DNA is given. From germline, CDR1 is SEHNR and CDR2 FQNEAQ (reference sequence). CDR3: CASSRRTSGRVGLGELFF.

This clone counts as large by frequency. The chain links TRBV5-1 to TRBJ2-3; lacking DNA, the TRBD1 call made by TCRdb goes unchecked. This CDR3 comprises 15 residues. Only the protein is on record. CDR1 is SGHRS, CDR2 YFSETQ, per germline. CDR3 protein: CASGYQGFSTDTQYF. Filled out from reference TRBV5-1 and TRBJ2-3, the complete variable domain reads KAGVTQTPRYLIKTRGQQVTLSCSPISGHRSVSWYQQTPGQGLQFLFEYFSETQRNKGNFPGRFSGRQFSNSRSEMNVSTLELGDSALYLCASGYQGFSTDTQYFGPGTRLTVL.

According to its frequency, this clone is medium-sized. This chain uses TRBV6-6 with TRBJ1-1. The V gene's germline CDR1 is MNHNY and CDR2 SVGAGI (reference sequence). The CDR3 is made up of 14 amino acids. No DNA sequence is on record. The CDR3 sequence: CASSFRAMNTEAFF.

According to its frequency, this clone is medium-sized. The chain uses TRBV5-1 and TRBJ2-3; the TRBD2 assignment by TCRdb is unverifiable without DNA. The CDR3 is 15 amino acids. Only the protein sequence is given. Germline V CDR1 and CDR2: SGHRS, YFSETQ. The CDR3 reads CASSLGLAGTDTQYF.

In terms of frequency, this clone is medium-sized (0.01 to 0.1%). The chain has TRBV19 and TRBJ2-1; as DNA is missing, the TRBD2 call by TCRdb cannot be tested. CDR1 and CDR2 from the germline V gene are LNHDA and SQIVND (reference sequence). The CDR3 runs 18 residues. The nucleotide record is missing. CDR3 protein: CASRGLAGGPNHYNEQFF.

Frequency places this clone as medium-sized. V usage is TRBV6-6 and J usage is TRBJ1-2; TCRdb's D gene call, TRBD1, goes unchecked for lack of DNA. The germline gives CDR1 MNHNY, CDR2 SVGAGI (reference sequence). CDR3 length equals 14 residues. No DNA appears here. This CDR3 is CASSPTGGPYGYTF.

By frequency, this clone is medium-sized (0.01 to 0.1%). The rearrangement links TRBV30 to TRBJ1-4. The CDR3 is 12 amino acids. DNA for this receptor is not on file. CDR1 is GTSNPN, CDR2 SVGIG, per germline (reference sequence). The CDR3 sequence is CAWSRVYEKLFF.

Considering frequency, this clone is medium-sized. The rearrangement uses TRBV7-9 and TRBJ1-5. CDR1 is SEHNR and CDR2 is FQNEAQ in the germline V gene (reference sequence). The CDR3 has 13 amino acids. The coding DNA is unavailable. CDR3 sequence reads: CASSLGPDQPQHF.

This clone is classed as medium-sized (0.01 to 0.1%) by frequency. The chain combines TRBV30 with TRBJ2-6. This CDR3 has 16 amino acids. No nucleotide data were recorded. Germline CDR1 reads GTSNPN; CDR2 reads SVGIG (reference sequence). CDR3 sequence reads: CAWRRIPFSGANVLTF. The whole variable domain, remainder taken from reference TRBV30 and TRBJ2-6, is SQTIHQWPATLVQPVGSPLSLECTVEGTSNPNLYWYRQAAGRGLQLLFYSVGIGQISSEVPQNLSASRPQDRQFILSSKKLLLSDSGFYLCAWRRIPFSGANVLTFGAGSRLTVL.